This T cell receptor (beta chain) was profiled in a study of T cell responses to AZD1222 COVID-19 vaccine (dated by TCRdb to about 2021). Background on the whole study: A total of about 240 trial participants underwent TCR sequencing, of whom about 210 received two doses of AZD1222 and around 26 received two doses of the MenACWY control vaccine. Trial participants were enrolled into age subgroups of 18-55, 56-69 and 70-plus years, which contained around 150, 28 and 57 TCR-sequenced participants, respectively. The research as a whole found: The 56-69-year group was small, and its depth increase did not reach significance, likely because of low power. Participants were mostly white British, with more females than males. The authors suggested clonal diversity may have been underestimated. Conclusions about previously exposed vaccinees are limited because only five to seven AZD1222 recipients were SARS-CoV-2 seropositive at baseline. Because no day 14 peak-response samples were available, repertoires were characterized only after the peak T cell response. Vaccine-associated CD4 TCRs spanned the whole spike protein, with dominant responses in regions 160-218 and 743-854. Reportedly, close to half of the unique spike-specific TCRs recognized epitopes lying outside the regions that are mutated in the B.1.351 and B.1.1.7 variants. After two AZD1222 doses, spike-specific TCR breadth and depth were significantly higher than at day 0 and than in MenACWY recipients.

The label giving this sample's time point can be read as: about 28 days (+/-7) after the second vaccine dose. Because spike-specific TCR depth and breadth did not differ between the two schedules, AZD1222 recipients who got a second dose at roughly 4 weeks were pooled with those who got a second dose at roughly 12 weeks. Vaccinee samples came from UK trials COV001 and COV002, including a single-blind randomized controlled phase 2/3 trial of AZD1222 (ChAdOx1 nCoV-19) in healthy adults. For TCRbeta chain sequencing, PBMC samples from trial participants were taken at day 0 and at day 28 after the second dose. From cysteine to phenylalanine, the CDR3 is 15 amino acids long. Left in the record is the CDR3 DNA by itself, 45 bases read in frame from the first base. For this chain, trimming is 0 bases at the V end and 7 bases at the J end, and the number of junction bases without a gene match is 5. As encoded in the germline V gene, CDR1 is SGHRS while CDR2 is YFSETQ.

The CDR3 regions of human TCRbeta chains were subjected to immunosequencing. The study's own analysis went as follows. TCRs in the repertoires were matched against a reference library of SARS-CoV-2-specific TCRs that had been generated with the MIRA antigen-specificity platform. Breadth was defined as the fraction of unique TCRs that were SARS-CoV-2-associated, and depth was defined as the fraction of total T cells that were SARS-CoV-2-associated. Using the MIRA data, each spike-specific TCR was mapped to the spike region that the TCR reacts to and placed in a CD4 or CD8 class. Log10-transformed breadth and depth values were compared by one-way ANOVA with Sidak's multiple comparisons tests. TCRdb took this table from immuneACCESS and kept in-frame rearrangements with V and J called. Such tables lack part of the clones; where checked against another copy, unresolved V genes explain under half of the gap, and the rest is unexplained. V and J calls plus clone size are reproduced from that table; the DNA served to infer D and trimming. Across this sample there are roughly 120,000 clones, with more than 85% seen only once. The ten most abundant clones make up around 7.1% of the sample.

Concerning this clone: The specificity of this receptor is unknown. There are no base qualities to consult, and no much larger clone falls within one base.

The chain employs TRBV5-1 and TRBJ2-1; 9 nucleotides in the junction match TRBD2. The sequenced sample was peripheral blood, obtained 28 days after the second AZD1222 dose. The receptor's source is an adult who received the AZD1222 COVID-19 vaccine. The CDR3: CASSLASGVGNEQFF. The DNA sequence is as follows: TGCGCCAGCAGCTTGGCTAGCGGGGTGGGGAATGAGCAGTTCTTC.